Listed below are T cell receptor beta chains from one sample, sequenced in a study of CD8 T cells in Susac syndrome. TCRdb called the immunoSEQ multiplex PCR reads again in MiXCR, with one record for every CDR3 protein. The sample has roughly 120,000 distinct CDR3 sequences; about 94% are singletons. The sample comprised CD4+ T cells from PBMCs. The receptors were gathered from a human donor in good health. Both conserved end residues are part of each CDR3. The order of the fields is D gene, V gene, clone size, J gene, CDR3 DNA, CDR3 protein. The D gene is left open where the match is weak. Some rows have no size entry. The others give once, few or many, or a class for an expanded clone.

D gene: .; V gene: TRBV5-1; clone size: .; J gene: TRBJ1-6; CDR3 DNA: TGCGCCAGCAGCTTGGCCGCGGGGAATTCACCCCTCCACTTT; CDR3 protein: CASSLAAGNSPLHF
D gene: .; V gene: TRBV7-8; clone size: .; J gene: TRBJ2-7; CDR3 DNA: TGTGCCAGCAGCCCATCGGTGGGGTACGAGCAGTACTTC; CDR3 protein: CASSPSVGYEQYF
D gene: TRBD2; V gene: TRBV7-2; clone size: .; J gene: TRBJ2-7; CDR3 DNA: TGTGCCAGCAGCTTAACTAGCGGGATTAACTACGAGCAGTACTTC; CDR3 protein: CASSLTSGINYEQYF
D gene: .; V gene: TRBV7-2; clone size: .; J gene: TRBJ2-7; CDR3 DNA: TGTGCCAGCAGCTTAGTAGGCAGGAACAACGAGCAGTACTTC; CDR3 protein: CASSLVGRNNEQYF
D gene: TRBD1; V gene: TRBV19; clone size: .; J gene: TRBJ2-7; CDR3 DNA: TGTGCCAGTAGTTCCAAGGCGACAGGGAGCCTTAATGAGCAGTACTTC; CDR3 protein: CASSSKATGSLNEQYF
D gene: .; V gene: TRBV19; clone size: .; J gene: TRBJ2-6; CDR3 DNA: TGTGCCAGTAGTATAAGGATGGACGCTGGGGCCAACGTCCTGACTTTC; CDR3 protein: CASSIRMDAGANVLTF
D gene: .; V gene: TRBV2; clone size: .; J gene: TRBJ2-1; CDR3 DNA: TGTGCCAGCAGTGAAGGGGAACGTGGCAATGAGCAGTTCTTC; CDR3 protein: CASSEGERGNEQFF
D gene: .; V gene: TRBV29-1; clone size: .; J gene: TRBJ2-3; CDR3 DNA: TGCAGCGTTGAAGGACGGCTATCTAGCACAGATACGCAGTATTTT; CDR3 protein: CSVEGRLSSTDTQYF
D gene: TRBD1; V gene: TRBV12-3/TRBV12-4; clone size: .; J gene: TRBJ2-7; CDR3 DNA: TGTGCCAGCAGCCTCACAGGGGGGCGCCCCTACGAGCAGTACTTC; CDR3 protein: CASSLTGGRPYEQYF
D gene: TRBD1; V gene: TRBV2; clone size: .; J gene: TRBJ2-2; CDR3 DNA: TGTGCCAGCAGTACCCCGACAGGGGAATACACCGGGGAGCTGTTTTTT; CDR3 protein: CASSTPTGEYTGELFF
D gene: TRBD1; V gene: TRBV7-9; clone size: .; J gene: TRBJ1-1; CDR3 DNA: TGTGCCAGCAGCTTAGCGATCGGACAGGGTTTCTTT; CDR3 protein: CASSLAIGQGFF
D gene: TRBD2; V gene: TRBV29-1; clone size: .; J gene: TRBJ2-3; CDR3 DNA: TGCAGCGTTGGATATGCGGGAGGGCCGGGAGATACGCAGTATTTT; CDR3 protein: CSVGYAGGPGDTQYF
D gene: .; V gene: TRBV5-6; clone size: .; J gene: TRBJ2-7; CDR3 DNA: TGTGCCAGCAGCTTGCCGTCCGCAGGGAACTACGAGCAGTACTTC; CDR3 protein: CASSLPSAGNYEQYF
D gene: .; V gene: TRBV30; clone size: once; J gene: TRBJ1-4; CDR3 DNA: TGTGCCTGGAGTGTACTGGGGGGGCGGGAAAAACTGTTTTTT; CDR3 protein: CAWSVLGGREKLFF
D gene: TRBD1; V gene: TRBV29-1; clone size: .; J gene: TRBJ2-5; CDR3 DNA: TGCAGCGTTCTAACAGGGGCACCAGAGACCCAGTACTTC; CDR3 protein: CSVLTGAPETQYF
D gene: .; V gene: TRBV20-1; clone size: .; J gene: TRBJ1-4; CDR3 DNA: TGCAGTGCTCCGACAGGTTTTAATGAAAAACTGTTTTTT; CDR3 protein: CSAPTGFNEKLFF
D gene: TRBD2; V gene: TRBV6-6; clone size: .; J gene: TRBJ2-5; CDR3 DNA: TGTGCCAGCAGTTACTCGAAGACTAGCGGGCCAGAGACCCAGTACTTC; CDR3 protein: CASSYSKTSGPETQYF
D gene: .; V gene: TRBV19; clone size: .; J gene: TRBJ1-3; CDR3 DNA: TGTGCCAGTAGTATAAATCCCCGGGACGGAAACACCATATATTTT; CDR3 protein: CASSINPRDGNTIYF
D gene: .; V gene: TRBV5-1; clone size: .; J gene: TRBJ2-1; CDR3 DNA: TGCGCCAGCAGCTCGACAGCCTACAATGAGCAGTTCTTC; CDR3 protein: CASSSTAYNEQFF
D gene: .; V gene: TRBV6-5; clone size: .; J gene: TRBJ1-5; CDR3 DNA: TGTGCCAGCAGTTATGACTACGCCCAGCCCCAGCATTTT; CDR3 protein: CASSYDYAQPQHF
D gene: .; V gene: TRBV12-3/TRBV12-4; clone size: .; J gene: TRBJ2-3; CDR3 DNA: TGTGCCAGCAGTCCCCCCGGGCCTCGCGCACCGGATACGCAGTATTTT; CDR3 protein: CASSPPGPRAPDTQYF
D gene: .; V gene: TRBV29-1; clone size: .; J gene: TRBJ1-1; CDR3 DNA: TGCAGCGTTGAAGATCGCCAGGGTAGGTTTATGAACACTGAAGCTTTCTTT; CDR3 protein: CSVEDRQGRFMNTEAFF
D gene: .; V gene: TRBV2; clone size: once; J gene: TRBJ2-5; CDR3 DNA: TGTGCCAGCAGTCGGCAGGCGCTCCAAGAGACCCAGTACTTC; CDR3 protein: CASSRQALQETQYF
D gene: .; V gene: TRBV5-1; clone size: .; J gene: TRBJ2-2; CDR3 DNA: TGCGCCAGCAGCCTAAACCCACAGACCGGGGAGCTGTTTTTT; CDR3 protein: CASSLNPQTGELFF
D gene: .; V gene: TRBV18; clone size: .; J gene: TRBJ2-5; CDR3 DNA: TGTGCCAGCTCACCAATTAGGGGAGAGACCCAGTACTTC; CDR3 protein: CASSPIRGETQYF
D gene: .; V gene: TRBV6-2/TRBV6-3; clone size: .; J gene: TRBJ2-3; CDR3 DNA: TGTGCCAGCAGTTACAGACTCCCATCAGATACGCAGTATTTT; CDR3 protein: CASSYRLPSDTQYF
D gene: TRBD2; V gene: TRBV19; clone size: .; J gene: TRBJ2-1; CDR3 DNA: TGTGCCAGTAGTATAGAGGCTAGCGGGAGTACCTACAATGAGCAGTTCTTC; CDR3 protein: CASSIEASGSTYNEQFF
D gene: .; V gene: TRBV2; clone size: .; J gene: TRBJ2-1; CDR3 DNA: TGTGCCAGCAGTGGCCCCTATGGGTACAATGAGCAGTTCTTC; CDR3 protein: CASSGPYGYNEQFF
D gene: .; V gene: TRBV12-3/TRBV12-4; clone size: .; J gene: TRBJ2-7; CDR3 DNA: TGTGCCAGCGGCACAATCTACGAGCAGTACTTC; CDR3 protein: CASGTIYEQYF
D gene: .; V gene: TRBV6-2/TRBV6-3; clone size: .; J gene: TRBJ2-2; CDR3 DNA: TGTGCCAGCAGTCCGACTCGGGGGAACACCGGGGAGCTGTTTTTT; CDR3 protein: CASSPTRGNTGELFF
D gene: .; V gene: TRBV7-9; clone size: .; J gene: TRBJ2-5; CDR3 DNA: TGTGCCAGCAGCTTAGCTTCGGGGTCAGAGACCCAGTACTTC; CDR3 protein: CASSLASGSETQYF
D gene: TRBD1; V gene: TRBV20-1; clone size: .; J gene: TRBJ2-3; CDR3 DNA: TGCAGTGCTAGAGACGGGACAGGTGGAGATACGCAGTATTTT; CDR3 protein: CSARDGTGGDTQYF
D gene: .; V gene: TRBV2; clone size: few; J gene: TRBJ2-7; CDR3 DNA: TGTGCCAGCAGTGGGGCCGGCTACGAGCAGTACTTC; CDR3 protein: CASSGAGYEQYF
D gene: TRBD2; V gene: TRBV7-2; clone size: .; J gene: TRBJ2-2; CDR3 DNA: TGTGCCAGCAGCTCAACTTTACTAGCGGGAGGCACCGGGGAGCTGTTTTTT; CDR3 protein: CASSSTLLAGGTGELFF
D gene: .; V gene: TRBV18; clone size: once; J gene: TRBJ2-7; CDR3 DNA: TGTGCCACCTGTCCGGATTCCTACGAGCAGTACTTC; CDR3 protein: CATCPDSYEQYF
D gene: .; V gene: TRBV30; clone size: .; J gene: TRBJ1-5; CDR3 DNA: TGTGCCTGGAGCTCCCGGGGAGGAGGAAGCAATCAGCCCCAGCATTTT; CDR3 protein: CAWSSRGGGSNQPQHF
D gene: .; V gene: TRBV20-1; clone size: .; J gene: TRBJ2-7; CDR3 DNA: TGCAGTGCTAGTCGGGGTTGGAACGAGCAGTACTTC; CDR3 protein: CSASRGWNEQYF
D gene: .; V gene: TRBV7-9; clone size: .; J gene: TRBJ1-1; CDR3 DNA: TGTGCCAGCAGCTTATCCAGGGACACTGAAGCTTTCTTT; CDR3 protein: CASSLSRDTEAFF
D gene: .; V gene: TRBV12-3/TRBV12-4; clone size: .; J gene: TRBJ2-4; CDR3 DNA: TGTGCCAGCAGTTTCCTGGGGAGCATTCAGTACTTC; CDR3 protein: CASSFLGSIQYF
D gene: TRBD1; V gene: TRBV7-9; clone size: .; J gene: TRBJ2-1; CDR3 DNA: TGTGCCAGCAGCGAAGGACAGGGCCGAGGGGATGAGCAGTTCTTC; CDR3 protein: CASSEGQGRGDEQFF
D gene: .; V gene: TRBV2; clone size: .; J gene: TRBJ2-4; CDR3 DNA: TGTGCCAGCAGTACCGACAGGACCCTAGCCAAAAACATTCAGTACTTC; CDR3 protein: CASSTDRTLAKNIQYF
D gene: .; V gene: TRBV29-1; clone size: .; J gene: TRBJ2-7; CDR3 DNA: TGCAGCGTTGATGGGATGGGGAGCGAGGGCCTGCAGTACTTC; CDR3 protein: CSVDGMGSEGLQYF
D gene: TRBD1; V gene: TRBV5-4; clone size: .; J gene: TRBJ2-7; CDR3 DNA: TGTGCCAGCAGCTTCCCGACAGGGACGAACGAGCAGTACTTC; CDR3 protein: CASSFPTGTNEQYF
D gene: TRBD1; V gene: TRBV12-3/TRBV12-4; clone size: .; J gene: TRBJ2-7; CDR3 DNA: TGTGCCAGCAGTCCCCTGATGGACAGGACAGGGGTCTCCTACGAGCAGTACTTC; CDR3 protein: CASSPLMDRTGVSYEQYF
D gene: .; V gene: TRBV30; clone size: .; J gene: TRBJ1-5; CDR3 DNA: TGTGCCTGGAGTGTGGGAAGCGGCAATCAGCCCCAGCATTTT; CDR3 protein: CAWSVGSGNQPQHF
D gene: .; V gene: TRBV6-5; clone size: once; J gene: TRBJ2-2; CDR3 DNA: TGTGCCAGCAGTTACACGGGAGCGAACACCGGGGAGCTGTTTTTT; CDR3 protein: CASSYTGANTGELFF
D gene: .; V gene: TRBV4-3; clone size: .; J gene: TRBJ1-3; CDR3 DNA: TGCGCCAGCAGCCAAGCGCCGCCCAGCGGGGGATTCGGAAACACCATATATTTT; CDR3 protein: CASSQAPPSGGFGNTIYF
D gene: .; V gene: TRBV5-1; clone size: .; J gene: TRBJ1-1; CDR3 DNA: TGCGCCAGCAGCTTCGACCCGGGCGGCACTGAAGCTTTCTTT; CDR3 protein: CASSFDPGGTEAFF
D gene: .; V gene: TRBV6-5; clone size: .; J gene: TRBJ1-1; CDR3 DNA: TGTGCCAGCAGTTATGACCTCCGCGGAAACACTGAAGCTTTCTTT; CDR3 protein: CASSYDLRGNTEAFF
D gene: TRBD1; V gene: TRBV7-2; clone size: .; J gene: TRBJ1-5; CDR3 DNA: TGTGCCAGCAGCCACAACCCGACAGGGGATCAGCCCCAGCATTTT; CDR3 protein: CASSHNPTGDQPQHF